This entry concerns a single T cell receptor beta chain. As yet, its antigen is unknown. These data are taken from a study of blood T cells in healthy people across ages. A sample-barcoded 5' primer and a J-beta primer mix were used in a second PCR of roughly 7 to 11 cycles. TCRdb ran MiXCR on the 5' RACE reads and lists one entry per CDR3 protein. The sample shows 1.5 million to 2 million distinct CDR3 sequences, roughly 27% of them seen only once. The V gene lost 4 bases and the J gene lost 11 bases, with 12 bases spanning the gap. Germline V CDR1 and CDR2: SNHLY, FYNNEI. The CDR3 consists of 12 residues. Study-wide results and limits: It was the long-lived donors that had more naive CD4+ cells and higher diversity than aged donors.

Source material: blood. The chain combines TRBV2 with TRBJ2-1, with a tentative D call TRBD1 (5 bases). The clonotype originates from a woman under 40 in good health. The CDR3 sequence: CASSATLGQQFF. The CDR3 nucleotides are TGTGCCAGCAGTGCGACCCTGGGGCAGCAGTTCTTC. Based on the CDR3 plus reference TRBV2 and TRBJ2-1, the full variable domain is EPEVTQTPSHQVTQMGQEVILRCVPISNHLYFYWYRQILGQKVEFLVSFYNNEISEKSEIFDDQFSVERPDGSNFTLKIRSTKLEDSAMYFCASSATLGQQFFGPGTRLTVL.